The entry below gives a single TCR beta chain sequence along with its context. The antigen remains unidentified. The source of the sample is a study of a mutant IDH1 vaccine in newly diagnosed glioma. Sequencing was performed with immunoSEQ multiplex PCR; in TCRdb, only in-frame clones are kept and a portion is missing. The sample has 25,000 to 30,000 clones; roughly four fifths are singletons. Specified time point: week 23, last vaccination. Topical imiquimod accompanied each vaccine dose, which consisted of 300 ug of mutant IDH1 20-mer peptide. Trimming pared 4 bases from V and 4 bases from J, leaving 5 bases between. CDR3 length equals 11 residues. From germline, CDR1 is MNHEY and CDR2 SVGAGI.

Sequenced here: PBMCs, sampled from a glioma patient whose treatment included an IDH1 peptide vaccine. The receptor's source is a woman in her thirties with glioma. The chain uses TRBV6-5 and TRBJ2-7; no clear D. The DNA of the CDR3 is TGTGCCAGCAGTTCTAATTACGAGCAGTACTTC. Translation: CASSSNYEQYF.